What follows describes a single T cell receptor (beta chain). Its antigen remains unknown. The CDR3 spans 16 residues. From germline, CDR1 is SGHRS and CDR2 YFSETQ. J lost 4 bases, V lost 0 bases, and 6 bases had no gene match. In the PCR, 60 Vbeta and 13 Jbeta primers were used. Sequenced by immunoSEQ multiplex PCR; TCRdb stores in-frame clones only, minus some. The sample has 140,000 to 150,000 clones, 79% seen once. The sample comes from a study of cytomegalovirus exposure and HLA in healthy donors. Looking at the study overall: As released early, the data held about 85 million unique TCRs from HLA-typed donors.

Broader study findings: Compared with the approximately 700-donor mean, an Asian-associated ancestry cluster reportedly had fewer N-insertions, according to a later analysis. Being indistinguishable, some V segments were excluded, TRBV6-2 and TRBV6-3 among them. The classifier reportedly diagnosed cytomegalovirus status with high specificity and sensitivity.

What was sequenced was PBMCs. The receptor comes from a woman in her thirties or forties in good health and CMV-seropositive. J is TRBJ2-3 and V is TRBV5-1; 9 bases align to TRBD1. The CDR3 nucleotides read TGCGCCAGCAGCTTGGCCGGGACAGGGTTTGCAGATACGCAGTATTTT. Protein sequence: CASSLAGTGFADTQYF. The variable domain in full, with the rest retrieved from reference TRBV5-1 and TRBJ2-3, is KAGVTQTPRYLIKTRGQQVTLSCSPISGHRSVSWYQQTPGQGLQFLFEYFSETQRNKGNFPGRFSGRQFSNSRSEMNVSTLELGDSALYLCASSLAGTGFADTQYFGPGTRLTVL.